The 22 T cell receptor beta chains presented below share a single source sample, sequenced in a study of human T cells and chemical hapten exposure. Time point noted: healthy volunteer bleed at 6 weeks. Total RNA extraction was carried out from unfractionated whole blood. TCRdb re-called the RACE reads through MiXCR, storing one row per CDR3 protein. The sample shows under 45,000 distinct CDR3 sequences, roughly 5% of them seen only once. Source material: whole blood. These receptors originate from a human donor in good health. Some clones in this sample may be carry-over from other donors' samples.

The table lists this clonotype with a few counts. V is TRBV27 and J is TRBJ1-1; D is unclear. The CDR3 runs to 14 residues. The V gene's germline CDR1 is MNHEY and CDR2 SMNVEV (reference sequence). The V end lost 3 bases, the J end lost 2 bases, and 10 bases lay between the germline ends. CDR3 sequence reads: CASSFIQGNTEAFF. DNA for the CDR3: TGTGCCAGCAGTTTTATACAAGGTAACACTGAAGCTTTCTTT.

This clonotype was counted only a few times. V usage is TRBV12-3 or TRBV12-4 and J usage is TRBJ1-2; D not resolved. The V end was cut by 2 bases, the J end by 8 bases, with 15 bases between. The CDR3 runs to 14 residues. This chain's CDR3 is CASSLPALRRGYTF. The CDR3 bases are TGTGCCAGCAGTTTACCGGCCCTGCGCAGGGGCTACACCTTC.

This clonotype was detected ten times or more. The chain carries TRBV2 and TRBJ1-1; maybe TRBD1 (6 bases). V was cut by 9 bases and J by 1 base, with 21 bases left in between. CDR1 and CDR2 from the germline V gene are SNHLY and FYNNEI. This CDR3 contains 16 residues. In nucleotides, the CDR3 is TGTGCCAGTGTACGTTTCGGGGGCGGGGGGAACACTGAAGCTTTCTTT. It yields the protein CASVRFGGGGNTEAFF.

This clonotype was counted many times. The V gene is TRBV9, the J gene TRBJ1-4; no definite D call. The V and J ends lost 4 bases and 1 base respectively, with 5 bases between them. CDR3 size: 13 residues. Germline V gives CDR1 SGDLS, CDR2 YYNGEE. The CDR3 bases are TGTGCCAGCAGCCCGAAAACTAATGAAAAACTGTTTTTT. It translates to CASSPKTNEKLFF. Full variable domain (remainder filled in from reference TRBV9 and TRBJ1-4): DSGVTQTPKHLITATGQRVTLRCSPRSGDLSVYWYQQSLDQGLQFLIQYYNGEERAKGNILERFSAQQFPDLHSELNLSSLELGDSALYFCASSPKTNEKLFFGSGTQLSVL.

The chain combines TRBV6-2 or TRBV6-3 with TRBJ2-7, with 7 positions matching TRBD2. The CDR3 consists of 15 residues. Per the germline V gene, CDR1 is MNHEY and CDR2 is SVGEGT. V was pared by 5 bases and J by 0 bases, with 7 bases of the junction left unmatched. CDR3 sequence reads: CASSHQAGYSYEQYF. CDR3 sequence (DNA): TGTGCCAGCAGTCACCAAGCGGGATACTCCTACGAGCAGTACTTC.

The sample holds a few counts of this clonotype. This chain links TRBV12-3 or TRBV12-4 with TRBJ1-1; D is unresolved. With 5 bases removed from V and 5 bases from J, the gap between germline ends came to 12 bases. The CDR3 has 13 amino acids. In DNA form, the CDR3 reads TGTGCCAGCAGTCTTCCTCCGAGGACTGAAGCTTTCTTT. As protein: CASSLPPRTEAFF.

This clonotype has a count of ten or more. The chain has TRBV7-4 and TRBJ1-4; D gene ambiguous. The CDR3 is 17 amino acids. V dropped 6 bases and J dropped 5 bases, with 22 bases sitting between them. CDR1 and CDR2 (germline): SGHVT, SQSDAQ. CDR3 sequence reads: CASRNIVKFSRNEKLFF. For the CDR3, the DNA is TGTGCCAGCAGGAATATTGTCAAGTTCTCTAGGAATGAAAAACTGTTTTTT.

There are many counts of this clonotype. V is TRBV3-1 and J is TRBJ1-5; 7 bases agree with TRBD1. CDR1 is LGHDT and CDR2 is YNNKEL in the germline V gene (reference sequence). The length of the CDR3 is 14 residues. Germline trimming cut 4 bases from V and 3 bases from J; bases unmatched to any gene: 3. CDR3 sequence: CASSLGTDNQPQHF. The CDR3 bases are TGTGCCAGCAGCCTTGGGACAGACAATCAGCCCCAGCATTTT.

There are a few counts of this clonotype. This chain uses TRBV6-2 or TRBV6-3 with TRBJ1-5; D remains ambiguous. Trimming removed 2 bases from V and 1 base from J, with 6 bases in between. The CDR3 sequence is 14 residues long. CDR1 MNHEY and CDR2 SVGEGT come from the germline V gene. The CDR3 sequence: CASSYRGSNQPQHF. The CDR3 DNA is TGTGCCAGCAGTTACCGGGGAAGCAATCAGCCCCAGCATTTT.

This clonotype turned up a few times. The gene calls are TRBV12-3 or TRBV12-4 and TRBJ1-3, with unresolved D. V lost 3 bases and J lost 4, with 10 bases in between. The CDR3 length is 14 residues. This CDR3 reads CASSFGPSGNTIYF. As DNA, the CDR3 is TGTGCCAGCAGTTTCGGGCCTTCGGGAAACACCATATATTTT.

This clonotype was seen many times. This chain's CDR3 is CSVRESRADSPLHF. Written as DNA, the CDR3 is TGCAGCGTCCGGGAGTCAAGGGCGGATTCACCCCTCCACTTT. The V and J genes are TRBV29-1 and TRBJ1-6; no definite D call. Germline V gene data show CDR1 as SQVTM and CDR2 as ANQGSEA. CDR3 length: 14 amino acids. Trimming cost V 6 bases and J 8 bases, with 17 bases left between them.

The rearrangement uses TRBV4-1 and TRBJ2-1; D is possibly TRBD2 (7 bases). Germline loops: CDR1 MGHRA, CDR2 YSYEKL. The CDR3 length is 14 residues. V lost 2 bases to trimming and J lost 14 bases, with 19 bases between them. The CDR3 nucleotides read TGCGCCAGCAGCCAATTACTCTGGGAGGGGGGAAAGTTCTTC. It codes for CASSQLLWEGGKFF.

In its sample, this clonotype was seen many times. V usage is TRBV6-6 and J usage is TRBJ1-5; no firm D call. Germline CDR1 MNHNY, CDR2 SVGAGI (reference sequence). The V gene lost 7 bases and the J gene lost 3 bases, with 13 bases spanning the gap. This CDR3 has 14 residues. CDR3 in DNA: TGTGCCAGCACCCCAGGACGTAACAATCAGCCCCAGCATTTT. Translating it yields CASTPGRNNQPQHF.

This clonotype occurred many times. The rearrangement joins TRBV5-1 to TRBJ2-1; 8 nucleotides align to TRBD1. The CDR3 has 15 amino acids. Germline lookup yields CDR1 SGHRS and CDR2 YFSETQ. Germline trimming cut 2 bases from V and 6 bases from J; bases unmatched to any gene: 7. CDR3 in amino acids: CASSFQSDRGNEQFF. For the CDR3, the DNA is TGCGCCAGCAGCTTCCAATCCGACAGGGGCAATGAGCAGTTCTTC.

The rearrangement joins TRBV6-2 or TRBV6-3 to TRBJ1-5; 8 nucleotides agree with TRBD1. CDR1 and CDR2 (germline): MNHEY, SVGEGT. The CDR3 loop spans 15 amino acids. V lost 4 bases and J lost 4; bases outside the gene matches: 6. The CDR3 DNA is TGTGCCAGCAGTTTCCCCCGACAGGGGAATCAGCCCCAGCATTTT. It codes for CASSFPRQGNQPQHF.

This clonotype has only one observation. This chain uses TRBV19 with TRBJ1-1, with a weak D call TRBD1 (5 bases). Germline CDR1 and CDR2: LNHDA and SQIVND (reference sequence). CDR3 length: 15 amino acids. Trimming removed 2 bases at V and 6 bases at J, with 16 bases between. The CDR3 here is CASSIPRGRLPEAFF. The CDR3 nucleotides are TGTGCCAGTAGTATACCTCGGGGGAGGTTGCCTGAAGCTTTCTTT. Filled out from reference TRBV19 and TRBJ1-1, the complete variable domain reads DGGITQSPKYLFRKEGQNVTLSCEQNLNHDAMYWYRQDPGQGLRLIYYSQIVNDFQKGDIAEGYSVSREKKESFPLTVTSAQKNPTAFYLCASSIPRGRLPEAFFGQGTRLTVV.

As regards this clonotype: A single base separates this from a much larger clone, so it may be a read error. The chain joins TRBV29-1 to TRBJ2-7; TRBD2 aligns across 7 bases. Germline lookup yields CDR1 SQVTM and CDR2 ANQGSEA. The CDR3 consists of 12 residues. The CDR3 DNA sequence: TGCAGCACCCGGGCGGGGGTCAACGACCAGTACTTC. Protein sequence: CSTRAGVNDQYF.

Ten or more counts support this clonotype. The rearrangement links TRBV6-2 or TRBV6-3 to TRBJ2-3; D may correspond to TRBD1 or TRBD2 (5 bases each). The CDR3 length is 15 residues. V was trimmed by 7 bases and J by 1 base, leaving 15 bases between them. Germline lookup yields CDR1 MNHEY and CDR2 SVGEGT. Here the CDR3 reads CASTSEGRGTDTQYF. CDR3 DNA sequence: TGTGCCAGCACCTCCGAGGGGAGAGGCACAGATACGCAGTATTTT.

The genes are TRBV7-2 and TRBJ2-3, with TRBD2 matching over 9 bases. Per germline, CDR1 SGHTA and CDR2 FQGNSA. After removal of 1 base from V and 5 bases from J, the junction contained 13 bases not matched to a gene. This CDR3 has 18 residues. The CDR3: CASSLVVLAGIGLDTQYF. The DNA of the CDR3 is TGTGCCAGCAGCTTAGTTGTCCTAGCGGGAATTGGATTAGATACGCAGTATTTT.

By sample share, this clonotype is medium-sized. The chain recombines TRBV7-9 with TRBJ2-7; 10 nucleotides align to TRBD1. Germline CDR1 reads SEHNR; CDR2 reads FQNEAQ (reference sequence). V lost 6 bases, J lost 2 bases, and 4 bases stayed unmatched. The CDR3 runs to 14 residues. CDR3 residues: CASSTGQGTYEQYF. The CDR3 bases are TGTGCCAGCAGTACGGGACAGGGGACCTACGAGCAGTACTTC. The whole variable domain, filled in from reference TRBV7-9 and TRBJ2-7, reads DTGVSQNPRHKITKRGQNVTFRCDPISEHNRLYWYRQTLGQGPEFLTYFQNEAQLEKSRLLSDRFSAERPKGSFSTLEIQRTEQGDSAMYLCASSTGQGTYEQYFGPGTRLTVT.

This clonotype appeared many times. The chain has TRBV24-1 and TRBJ2-3, with D perhaps matching TRBD2 (6 bases). CDR3 length equals 14 residues. Germline values: CDR1 KGHDR, CDR2 SFDVKD. The V and J ends lost 3 bases and 4 bases respectively, with 10 bases between them. Here the CDR3 DNA reads TGTGCCACCAGTGATGGAGGGGTTGCAGATACGCAGTATTTT. Protein product: CATSDGGVADTQYF.

This rearrangement joins TRBV7-9 to TRBJ1-3, with D perhaps matching TRBD1 (5 bases). Trimming shortened V by 5 bases and J by 5 bases, and 10 bases separated the two germline ends. The CDR3 has 13 residues. The germline CDR1 and CDR2 sequences are SEHNR and FQNEAQ (reference sequence). The CDR3 DNA sequence: TGTGCCAGCAGCCTCGACAGCCGAAACACCATATATTTT. Translation: CASSLDSRNTIYF.